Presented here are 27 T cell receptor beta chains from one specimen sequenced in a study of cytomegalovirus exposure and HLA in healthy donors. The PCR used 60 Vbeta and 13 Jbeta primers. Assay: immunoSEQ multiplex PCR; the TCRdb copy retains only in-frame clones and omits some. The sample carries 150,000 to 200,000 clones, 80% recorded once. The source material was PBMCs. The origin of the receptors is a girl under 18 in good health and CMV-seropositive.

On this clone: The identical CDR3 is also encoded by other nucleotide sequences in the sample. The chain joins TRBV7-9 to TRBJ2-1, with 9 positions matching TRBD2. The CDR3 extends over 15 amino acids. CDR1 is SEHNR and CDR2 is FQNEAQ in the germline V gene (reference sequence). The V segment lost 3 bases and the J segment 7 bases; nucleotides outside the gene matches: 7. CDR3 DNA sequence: TGTGCCAGCAGCTTGGGACTAGCCCATAAAAATGAGCAGTTCTTC. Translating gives CASSLGLAHKNEQFF.

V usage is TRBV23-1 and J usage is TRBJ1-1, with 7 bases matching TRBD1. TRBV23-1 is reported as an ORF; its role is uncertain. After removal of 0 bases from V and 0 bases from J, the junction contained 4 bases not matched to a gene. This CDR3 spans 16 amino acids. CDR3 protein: CASSQSRDSMNTEAFF. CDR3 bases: TGCGCCAGCAGTCAATCCCGGGACAGCATGAACACTGAAGCTTTCTTT.

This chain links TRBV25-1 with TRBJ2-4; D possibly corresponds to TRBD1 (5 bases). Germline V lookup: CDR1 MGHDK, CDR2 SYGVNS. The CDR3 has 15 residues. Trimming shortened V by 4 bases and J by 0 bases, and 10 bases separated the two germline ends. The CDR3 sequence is CASSGRQLAKNIQYF. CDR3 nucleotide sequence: TGTGCCAGCAGTGGAAGACAGTTAGCCAAAAACATTCAGTACTTC.

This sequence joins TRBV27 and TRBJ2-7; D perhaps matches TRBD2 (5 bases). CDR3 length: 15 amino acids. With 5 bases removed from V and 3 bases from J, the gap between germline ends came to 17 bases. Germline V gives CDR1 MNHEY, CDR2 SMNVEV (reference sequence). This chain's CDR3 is CASSHPPPGYYEQYF. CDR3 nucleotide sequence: TGTGCCAGCAGTCACCCTCCCCCGGGATACTACGAGCAGTACTTC.

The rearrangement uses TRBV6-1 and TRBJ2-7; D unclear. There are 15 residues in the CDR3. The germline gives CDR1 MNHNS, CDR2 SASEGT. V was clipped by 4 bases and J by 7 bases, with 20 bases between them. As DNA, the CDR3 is TGTGCCAGCAGTGTGCGCGACTCAAAATCGTGGGAGCAGTACTTC. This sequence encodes CASSVRDSKSWEQYF.

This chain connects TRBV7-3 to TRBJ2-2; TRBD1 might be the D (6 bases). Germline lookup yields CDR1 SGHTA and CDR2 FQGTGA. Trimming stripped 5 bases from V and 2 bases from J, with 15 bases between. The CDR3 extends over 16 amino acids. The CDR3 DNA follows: TGTGCCAGCAGCCCCTACCCAGGGGTCAACACCGGGGAGCTGTTTTTT. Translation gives CASSPYPGVNTGELFF.

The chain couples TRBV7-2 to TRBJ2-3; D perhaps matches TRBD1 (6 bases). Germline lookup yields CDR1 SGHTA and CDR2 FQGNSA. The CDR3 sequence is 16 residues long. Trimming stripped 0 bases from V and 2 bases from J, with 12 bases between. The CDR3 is CASSLASDRNTDTQYF. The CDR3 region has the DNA TGTGCCAGCAGCTTAGCCTCGGACAGAAACACAGATACGCAGTATTTT.

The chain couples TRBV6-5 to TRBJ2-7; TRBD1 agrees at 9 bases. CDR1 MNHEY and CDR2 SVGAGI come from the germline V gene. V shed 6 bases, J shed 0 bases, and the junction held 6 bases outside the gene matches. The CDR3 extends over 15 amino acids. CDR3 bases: TGTGCCAGCAGGAGCGGGACAGGGAGCTCCTACGAGCAGTACTTC. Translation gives CASRSGTGSSYEQYF.

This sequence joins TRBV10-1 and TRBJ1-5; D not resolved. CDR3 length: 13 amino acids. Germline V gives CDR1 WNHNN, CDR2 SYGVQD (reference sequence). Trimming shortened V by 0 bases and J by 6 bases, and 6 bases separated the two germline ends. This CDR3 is CASSESTGQPQHF. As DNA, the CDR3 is TGCGCCAGCAGTGAGTCAACTGGTCAGCCCCAGCATTTT.

This CDR3 is CASSIDQDWVQYF. In DNA form, the CDR3 reads TGTGCCAGTAGTATAGATCAGGATTGGGTTCAGTACTTC. The chain couples TRBV19 to TRBJ2-4, with no clear D. V was trimmed by 0 bases and J by 11 bases, leaving 11 bases between them. There are 13 residues in the CDR3. Germline loops: CDR1 LNHDA, CDR2 SQIVND (reference sequence).

The CDR3 is CAISELAGGPREQFF. In DNA form, the CDR3 reads TGTGCCATCAGTGAATTGGCGGGAGGGCCGAGGGAGCAGTTCTTC. The chain recombines TRBV10-3 with TRBJ2-1; 9 bases match TRBD2. CDR3 size: 15 residues. CDR1 and CDR2 from the germline V gene are ENHRY and SYGVKD. The trim removed 3 bases at V and 10 bases at J, leaving 10 bases unmatched.

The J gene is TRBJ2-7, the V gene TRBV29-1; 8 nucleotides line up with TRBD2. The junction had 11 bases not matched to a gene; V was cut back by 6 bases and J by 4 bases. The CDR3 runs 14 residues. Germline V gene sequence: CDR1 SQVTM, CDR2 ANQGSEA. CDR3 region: CSVSIGGVRYEQYF. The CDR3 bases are TGCAGCGTCTCAATCGGGGGGGTTCGATACGAGCAGTACTTC.

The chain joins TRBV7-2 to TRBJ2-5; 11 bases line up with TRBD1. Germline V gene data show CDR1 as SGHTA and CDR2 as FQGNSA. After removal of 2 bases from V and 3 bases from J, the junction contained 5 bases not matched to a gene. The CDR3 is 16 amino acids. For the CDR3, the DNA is TGTGCCAGCAGCTTATTGGGACAGGGGGAGAAAGAGACCCAGTACTTC. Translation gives CASSLLGQGEKETQYF.

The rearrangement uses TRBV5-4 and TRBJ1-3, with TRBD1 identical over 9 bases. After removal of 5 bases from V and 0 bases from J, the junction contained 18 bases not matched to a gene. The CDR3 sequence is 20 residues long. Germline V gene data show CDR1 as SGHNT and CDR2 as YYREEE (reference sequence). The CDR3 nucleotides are TGTGCCAGCAGTAACGTACGACTCCTGGACAGGGGTGGCTCTGGAAACACCATATATTTT. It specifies CASSNVRLLDRGGSGNTIYF.

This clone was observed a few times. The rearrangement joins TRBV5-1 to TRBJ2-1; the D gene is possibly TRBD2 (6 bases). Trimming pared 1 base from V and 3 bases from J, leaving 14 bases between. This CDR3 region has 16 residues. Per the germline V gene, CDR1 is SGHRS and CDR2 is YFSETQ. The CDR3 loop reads CASSLSLGLNYNEQFF. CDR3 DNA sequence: TGCGCCAGCAGCTTGAGTTTGGGACTCAACTACAATGAGCAGTTCTTC.

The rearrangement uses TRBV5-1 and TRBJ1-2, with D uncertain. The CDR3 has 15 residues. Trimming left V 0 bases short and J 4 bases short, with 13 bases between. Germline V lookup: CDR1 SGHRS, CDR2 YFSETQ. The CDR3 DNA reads TGCGCCAGCAGCTTGGACGATCCGGGTAGCTATGGCTACACCTTC. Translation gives CASSLDDPGSYGYTF. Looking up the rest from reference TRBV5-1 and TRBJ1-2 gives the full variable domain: KAGVTQTPRYLIKTRGQQVTLSCSPISGHRSVSWYQQTPGQGLQFLFEYFSETQRNKGNFPGRFSGRQFSNSRSEMNVSTLELGDSALYLCASSLDDPGSYGYTFGSGTRLTVV.

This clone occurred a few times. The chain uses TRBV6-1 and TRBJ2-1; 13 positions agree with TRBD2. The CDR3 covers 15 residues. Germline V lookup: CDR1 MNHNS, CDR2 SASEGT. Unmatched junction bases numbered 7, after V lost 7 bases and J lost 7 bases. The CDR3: CASIGLAGEVNEQFF. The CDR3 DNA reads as TGTGCCAGCATCGGACTAGCGGGAGAGGTGAATGAGCAGTTCTTC.

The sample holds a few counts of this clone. Here the CDR3 reads CASRKNPSGRNTGELFF. CDR3 nucleotide sequence: TGTGCCAGCCGGAAGAACCCTAGCGGGAGGAACACCGGGGAGCTGTTTTTT. The chain is built from TRBV2 and TRBJ2-2, with 10 bases identical to TRBD2. Germline loops: CDR1 SNHLY, CDR2 FYNNEI. V lost 8 bases, J lost 1 base, and 10 bases stayed unmatched. This CDR3 spans 17 amino acids.

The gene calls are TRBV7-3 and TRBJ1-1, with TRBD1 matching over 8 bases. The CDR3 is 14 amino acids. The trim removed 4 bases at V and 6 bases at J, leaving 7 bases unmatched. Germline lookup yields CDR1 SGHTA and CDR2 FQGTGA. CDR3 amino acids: CASSSTGGVAEAFF. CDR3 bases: TGTGCCAGCAGCTCAACAGGGGGAGTCGCTGAAGCTTTCTTT. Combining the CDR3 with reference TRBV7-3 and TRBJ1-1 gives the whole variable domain GAGVSQTPSNKVTEKGKYVELRCDPISGHTALYWYRQSLGQGPEFLIYFQGTGAADDSGLPNDRFFAVRPEGSVSTLKIQRTERGDSAVYLCASSSTGGVAEAFFGQGTRLTVV.

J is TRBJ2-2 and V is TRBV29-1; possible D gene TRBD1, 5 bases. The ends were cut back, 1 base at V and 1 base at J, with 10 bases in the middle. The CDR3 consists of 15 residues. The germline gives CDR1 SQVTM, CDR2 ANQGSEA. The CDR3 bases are TGCAGCGTTGAAGGGGGCGGAGTGAACACCGGGGAGCTGTTTTTT. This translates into CSVEGGGVNTGELFF.

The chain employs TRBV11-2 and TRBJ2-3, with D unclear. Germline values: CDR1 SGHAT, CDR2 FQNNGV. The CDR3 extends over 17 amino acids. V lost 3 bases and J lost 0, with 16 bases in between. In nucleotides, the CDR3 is TGTGCCAGCAGCTTTTCGAGAGGCAAGACTAGCACAGATACGCAGTATTTT. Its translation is CASSFSRGKTSTDTQYF.

CDR3 DNA sequence: TGTGCCATCAGTGAGCAAGGAGCCCGGGACGAGCAGTACTTC. Translating gives CAISEQGARDEQYF. V gene TRBV10-3 combines with J gene TRBJ2-7; no clear D. The CDR3 covers 14 residues. Trimming removed 2 bases at V and 5 bases at J, with 13 bases between. Germline assignment: CDR1 ENHRY and CDR2 SYGVKD.

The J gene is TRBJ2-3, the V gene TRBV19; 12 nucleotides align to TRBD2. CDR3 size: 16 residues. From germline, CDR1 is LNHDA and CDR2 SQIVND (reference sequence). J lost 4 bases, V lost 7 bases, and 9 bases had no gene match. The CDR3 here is CASTLRLAGESDTQYF. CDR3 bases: TGTGCCAGTACCCTGCGACTAGCGGGAGAATCAGATACGCAGTATTTT.

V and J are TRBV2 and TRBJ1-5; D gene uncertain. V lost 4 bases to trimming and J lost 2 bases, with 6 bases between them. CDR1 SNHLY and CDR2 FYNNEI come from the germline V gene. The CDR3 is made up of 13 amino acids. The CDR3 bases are TGTGCCAGCAGTGCCCCGGGCAATCAGCCCCAGCATTTT. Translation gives CASSAPGNQPQHF.

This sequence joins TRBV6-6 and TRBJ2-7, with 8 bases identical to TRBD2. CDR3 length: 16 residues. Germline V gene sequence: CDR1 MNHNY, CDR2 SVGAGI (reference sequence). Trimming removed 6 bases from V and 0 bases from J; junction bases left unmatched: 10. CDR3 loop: CASRPPLAASSYEQYF. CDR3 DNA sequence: TGTGCCAGCAGACCCCCACTAGCGGCTAGCTCCTACGAGCAGTACTTC.

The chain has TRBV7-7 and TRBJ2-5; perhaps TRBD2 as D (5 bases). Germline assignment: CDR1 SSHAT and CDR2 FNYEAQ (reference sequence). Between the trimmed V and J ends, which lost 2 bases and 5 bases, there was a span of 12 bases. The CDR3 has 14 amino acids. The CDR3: CASSLNGIEETQYF. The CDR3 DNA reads TGTGCCAGCAGCTTAAACGGGATTGAGGAGACCCAGTACTTC.

This CDR3 is CASSLAQSNTGELFF. CDR3 sequence (DNA): TGTGCCAGCAGCTTGGCACAGAGTAACACCGGGGAGCTGTTTTTT. The chain is built from TRBV5-4 and TRBJ2-2; no reliable D call. This CDR3 is 15 amino acids long. Germline V gene lookup returns CDR1 SGHNT and CDR2 YYREEE (reference sequence). The V end was cut by 0 bases, the J end by 2 bases, with 8 bases between.